This TCR beta chain was found in a study of cytomegalovirus exposure and HLA in healthy donors. Whole-study context: Counted in an early data release were approximately 85 million unique TCRs from HLA-typed donors.

Regarding donors, all were healthy bone marrow donors. Findings and caveats of the study: Analysis was performed later, and it showed HLA-associated TCR beta chains to be more clonally expanded than equally common others. Sequencing depth across donors, presence/absence analyses assumed, was roughly uniform.

PCR was performed using 60 Vbeta and 13 Jbeta primers. The method was immunoSEQ multiplex PCR; TCRdb's version includes in-frame clones alone and lacks a portion of them. The table records 180,000 or so clones, about 10% of them present only once. About this clone: Its specificity is not known.

The trim removed 3 bases at V and 0 bases at J, leaving 4 bases unmatched. The germline CDR1 and CDR2 sequences are MGHDK and SYGVNS. CDR3 length equals 15 residues. This clonotype was sampled from a woman aged 25 to 39 in good health and CMV-seropositive. The sample comprised PBMCs. This chain connects TRBV25-1 to TRBJ1-1, with 7 bases fitting TRBD1. CDR3 sequence: CASSDSDRMNTEAFF. Here the CDR3 DNA reads TGTGCCAGCAGTGATTCGGACAGGATGAACACTGAAGCTTTCTTT.